Each of the 20 T cell receptor beta chains below was sequenced from the same sample in a study of beta chain features in type 1 diabetes. Reverse transcription of all isolated RNA meant that expressed TCRB transcripts were sequenced. The assay was immunoSEQ multiplex PCR, and TCRdb's table has in-frame clones only and misses some. The sample lists roughly 400,000 clones, more than 11% occurring once. The sample taken for sequencing was naive CD4+ T cells from blood. The receptors come from a man aged 25 to 40 in good health.

About this clone itself: This specimen includes other DNA sequences encoding the same CDR3. This chain uses TRBV20-1 with TRBJ2-3; TRBD2 might be the D (5 bases). In germline, CDR1 is DFQATT, CDR2 SNEGSKA (reference sequence). The CDR3 is 11 amino acids. The germline V and J ends were trimmed by 6 bases and 6 bases, with 10 bases remaining between them. The CDR3: CSASLADTQYF. For the CDR3, the DNA is TGCAGTGCCAGTCTAGCTGATACGCAGTATTTT.

This clone was detected only a few times. This chain uses TRBV28 with TRBJ1-3; unclear D gene. The germline V and J ends were trimmed by 5 bases and 0 bases, with 11 bases remaining between them. Germline V CDR1 and CDR2: MDHEN, SYDVKM. The CDR3 length is 15 residues. The CDR3 nucleotides are TGTGCCAGCAGTCCCGCCACTCGCTCTGGAAACACCATATATTTT. This encodes CASSPATRSGNTIYF.

V and J are TRBV7-6 and TRBJ1-4, with D perhaps TRBD1 (5 bases). V lost 5 bases and J lost 12, with 16 bases in between. The length of the CDR3 is 13 residues. CDR1 SGHVS and CDR2 FNYEAQ come from the germline V gene. The CDR3 DNA is TGTGCCAGCAGCCTTGGGGGACCGATGGAACTGTTTTTT. Translated: CASSLGGPMELFF.

There are a few counts of this clone. The V call is TRBV29-1, the J call TRBJ1-4; D is unresolved. The ends were cut back, 3 bases at V and 7 bases at J, with 18 bases in the middle. The CDR3 is made up of 15 amino acids. Germline CDR1 reads SQVTM; CDR2 reads ANQGSEA. The CDR3 region has the DNA TGCAGCGTTGAGGATCCCGGCAATTTGGCTGAAAAACTGTTTTTT. It yields the protein CSVEDPGNLAEKLFF.

This sequence joins TRBV14 and TRBJ2-2, with D possibly matching TRBD1 (5 bases). The V gene's germline CDR1 is SGHDN and CDR2 FVKESK. The CDR3 sequence is 15 residues long. The V end lost 0 bases, the J end lost 6 bases, and 11 bases lay between the germline ends. The CDR3, as DNA: TGTGCCAGCAGCCAAGATCACGTAGGGGCCGGGGAGCTGTTTTTT. It translates to CASSQDHVGAGELFF.

V gene TRBV7-3 combines with J gene TRBJ2-5; unclear D gene. The V gene lost 0 bases and the J gene lost 2 bases, with 4 bases spanning the gap. The CDR3 length is 13 residues. Germline lookup yields CDR1 SGHTA and CDR2 FQGTGA. The CDR3 bases are TGTGCCAGCAGCTTAACAGCTCAAGAGACCCAGTACTTC. Translation gives CASSLTAQETQYF.

This clone was counted only a few times. This CDR3 is CASSQDTRVNEKLFF. The DNA of the CDR3 is TGCGCCAGCAGCCAAGATACTCGGGTTAATGAAAAACTGTTTTTT. V gene TRBV4-1 combines with J gene TRBJ1-4; D uncertain. The V end lost 0 bases, the J end lost 4 bases, and 9 bases lay between the germline ends. The CDR3 extends over 15 amino acids. Germline loops: CDR1 MGHRA, CDR2 YSYEKL.

This chain uses TRBV30 with TRBJ2-3; D remains ambiguous. The CDR3 is made up of 12 amino acids. With 1 base removed from V and 8 bases from J, the gap between germline ends came to 10 bases. Germline CDR1 and CDR2: GTSNPN and SVGIG (reference sequence). CDR3 sequence (DNA): TGTGCCTGGAGTGCCGGTTCCCGTACGCAGTATTTT. It is translated as CAWSAGSRTQYF.

This clone came up many times. This chain links TRBV7-2 with TRBJ2-3; D uncertain. CDR1 and CDR2 (germline): SGHTA, FQGNSA. This CDR3 spans 14 amino acids. V lost 0 bases and J 6 bases, leaving 10 bases between the germline ends. CDR3 sequence (DNA): TGTGCCAGCAGCTTAGCGCATAGGCCTGATACGCAGTATTTT. Translation gives CASSLAHRPDTQYF.

The J gene is TRBJ2-5, the V gene TRBV14; 7 nucleotides align to TRBD1. Germline CDR1 is SGHDN and CDR2 is FVKESK. Losses at the gene ends were 5 bases for V and 5 bases for J; bases not matched to a gene: 11. The CDR3 sequence is 15 residues long. CDR3 sequence reads: CASSYHRGIGETQYF. The DNA for the CDR3 is TGTGCCAGCAGCTACCACAGGGGAATCGGGGAGACCCAGTACTTC. The full variable domain, with the rest looked up from reference TRBV14 and TRBJ2-5, is EAGVTQFPSHSVIEKGQTVTLRCDPISGHDNLYWYRRVMGKEIKFLLHFVKESKQDESGMPNNRFLAERTGGTYSTLKVQPAELEDSGVYFCASSYHRGIGETQYFGPGTRLLVL.

This clone was recorded a few times. The chain recombines TRBV9 with TRBJ2-4; perhaps TRBD2 as D (5 bases). The CDR3 has 15 residues. Between the trimmed V and J ends, which lost 3 bases and 8 bases, there was a span of 18 bases. Germline V gene lookup returns CDR1 SGDLS and CDR2 YYNGEE. CDR3 sequence reads: CASSAQTSLSDIQYF. The CDR3, as DNA: TGTGCCAGCAGCGCCCAAACTAGTCTCTCTGACATTCAGTACTTC. The full variable domain, its missing parts supplied by reference TRBV9 and TRBJ2-4, is DSGVTQTPKHLITATGQRVTLRCSPRSGDLSVYWYQQSLDQGLQFLIQYYNGEERAKGNILERFSAQQFPDLHSELNLSSLELGDSALYFCASSAQTSLSDIQYFGAGTRLSVL.

This chain joins TRBV7-2 and TRBJ1-6; 10 bases map to TRBD1. Germline trimming cut 4 bases from V and 6 bases from J; bases unmatched to any gene: 9. Germline CDR1 and CDR2: SGHTA and FQGNSA. This CDR3 contains 17 residues. CDR3 sequence: CASSSTGGVGPNSPLHF. The CDR3 DNA is TGTGCCAGCAGCTCGACAGGGGGCGTAGGCCCTAATTCACCCCTCCACTTT.

This clone was seen only a few times. The CDR3: CAWSLTSNQPQHF. CDR3 nucleotide sequence: TGTGCCTGGAGTCTTACCAGCAATCAGCCCCAGCATTTT. J is TRBJ1-5 and V is TRBV30; D is ambiguous. The germline V gene has CDR1 GTSNPN and CDR2 SVGIG (reference sequence). The length of the CDR3 is 13 residues. The V gene lost 2 bases and the J gene lost 1 base, with 6 bases spanning the gap.

This clone was counted between two and nine times. The J gene is TRBJ2-2, the V gene TRBV2; D ambiguous. Trimming left V 0 bases short and J 7 bases short, with 12 bases between. Germline V gene sequence: CDR1 SNHLY, CDR2 FYNNEI. This CDR3 contains 15 residues. The CDR3 here is CASSEALLGHGELFF. CDR3 in DNA: TGTGCCAGCAGTGAAGCTCTTCTTGGTCACGGGGAGCTGTTTTTT. The full variable domain, completed using reference TRBV2 and TRBJ2-2, is EPEVTQTPSHQVTQMGQEVILRCVPISNHLYFYWYRQILGQKVEFLVSFYNNEISEKSEIFDDQFSVERPDGSNFTLKIRSTKLEDSAMYFCASSEALLGHGELFFGEGSRLTVL.

This clone was observed a few times. The CDR3 region is CASSPNQEQYF. The CDR3 coding sequence is TGTGCCAGCTCACCAAACCAAGAGCAGTACTTC. J is TRBJ2-7 and V is TRBV18, with D uncertain. Germline CDR1 is KGHSH and CDR2 is LQKENI. The CDR3 runs 11 residues. V dropped 2 bases and J dropped 7 bases, with 6 bases sitting between them.

A few counts support this clone. The chain uses TRBV6-6 and TRBJ2-1, with TRBD2 matching 10 bases. CDR1 and CDR2 (germline): MNHNY, SVGAGI (reference sequence). V lost 4 bases, J lost 16 bases, and 7 bases stayed unmatched. The CDR3 sequence is 12 residues long. Written as DNA, the CDR3 is TGTGCCAGCAGTTCTAGCGGGAGTACGAAATTCTTC. This encodes CASSSSGSTKFF.

This chain links TRBV29-1 with TRBJ1-4; 9 positions agree with TRBD1. V was clipped by 1 base and J by 0 bases; unmatched bases: 3. The CDR3 is made up of 16 amino acids. Germline assignment: CDR1 SQVTM and CDR2 ANQGSEA. The CDR3 region is CSVEARDRATNEKLFF. The CDR3, as DNA: TGCAGCGTTGAAGCCCGGGACAGGGCAACTAATGAAAAACTGTTTTTT. The whole variable domain, filled in from reference TRBV29-1 and TRBJ1-4, reads SAVISQKPSRDICQRGTSLTIQCQVDSQVTMMFWYRQQPGQSLTLIATANQGSEATYESGFVIDKFPISRPNLTFSTLTVSNMSPEDSSIYLCSVEARDRATNEKLFFGSGTQLSVL.

This clone occurred a few times. CDR3 bases: TGTGCCAGCAGCCAAGACTTCGGGGAGCTGTTTTTT. This sequence encodes CASSQDFGELFF. The chain uses TRBV16 and TRBJ2-2, with D unresolved. CDR1 is KGHSY and CDR2 is FQNENV in the germline V gene. The CDR3 covers 12 residues. Trimming pared 2 bases from V and 7 bases from J, leaving 5 bases between.

This clone was observed a few times. The chain uses TRBV29-1 and TRBJ2-4, with 11 bases aligning to TRBD2. This CDR3 comprises 14 residues. Germline assignment: CDR1 SQVTM and CDR2 ANQGSEA. The V segment lost 1 base and the J segment 7 bases; nucleotides outside the gene matches: 3. The CDR3, as DNA: TGCAGCGTTGAAGTGGTAGCGGGAGGGAACATTCAGTACTTC. Its protein is CSVEVVAGGNIQYF.

The CDR3 bases are TGTGCCAGCAGCTTAGCTTTTGGGACAGATACGCAGTATTTT. Translated: CASSLAFGTDTQYF. This chain connects TRBV7-7 to TRBJ2-3; D is undetermined. This CDR3 has 14 amino acids. Germline V gene lookup returns CDR1 SSHAT and CDR2 FNYEAQ (reference sequence). Trimming cost V 0 bases and J 3 bases, with 7 bases left between them.